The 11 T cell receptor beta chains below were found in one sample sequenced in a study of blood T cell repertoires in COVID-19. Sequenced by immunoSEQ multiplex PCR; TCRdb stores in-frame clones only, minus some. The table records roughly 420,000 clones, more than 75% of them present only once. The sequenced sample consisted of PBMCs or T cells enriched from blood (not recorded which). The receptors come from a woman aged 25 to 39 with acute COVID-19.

CDR3 in DNA: TGTGCCAGTAGTAGAGCAGGTGGCCACCAGCCCCAGCATTTT. Translating gives CASSRAGGHQPQHF. V usage is TRBV19 and J usage is TRBJ1-5; D is ambiguous. Germline assignment: CDR1 LNHDA and CDR2 SQIVND (reference sequence). CDR3 length equals 14 residues. V was shortened by 4 bases and J by 7 bases, with 14 bases between the two germline ends. The full variable domain, with the rest looked up from reference TRBV19 and TRBJ1-5, is DGGITQSPKYLFRKEGQNVTLSCEQNLNHDAMYWYRQDPGQGLRLIYYSQIVNDFQKGDIAEGYSVSREKKESFPLTVTSAQKNPTAFYLCASSRAGGHQPQHFGDGTRLSIL.

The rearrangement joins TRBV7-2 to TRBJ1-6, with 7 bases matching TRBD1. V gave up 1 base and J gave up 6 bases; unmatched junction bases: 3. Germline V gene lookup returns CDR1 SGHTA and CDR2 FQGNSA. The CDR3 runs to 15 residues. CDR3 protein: CASSLDRGTNSPLHF. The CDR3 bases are TGTGCCAGCAGCTTAGACAGGGGAACTAATTCACCCCTCCACTTT. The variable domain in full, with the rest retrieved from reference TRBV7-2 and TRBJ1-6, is GAGVSQSPSNKVTEKGKDVELRCDPISGHTALYWYRQSLGQGLEFLIYFQGNSAPDKSGLPSDRFSAERTGGSVSTLTIQRTQQEDSAVYLCASSLDRGTNSPLHFGNGTRLTVT.

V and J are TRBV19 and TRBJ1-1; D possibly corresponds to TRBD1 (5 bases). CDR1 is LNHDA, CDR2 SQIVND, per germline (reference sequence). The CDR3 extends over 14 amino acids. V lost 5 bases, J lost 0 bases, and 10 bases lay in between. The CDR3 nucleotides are TGTGCCAGTAGTGTGACAGCCATGAACACTGAAGCTTTCTTT. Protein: CASSVTAMNTEAFF.

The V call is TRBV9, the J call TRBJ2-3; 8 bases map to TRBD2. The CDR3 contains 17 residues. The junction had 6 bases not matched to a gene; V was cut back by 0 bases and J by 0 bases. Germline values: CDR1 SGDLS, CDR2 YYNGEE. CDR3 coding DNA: TGTGCCAGCAGCGTAGTGCGGGGGGATTCTAGCACAGATACGCAGTATTTT. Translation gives CASSVVRGDSSTDTQYF.

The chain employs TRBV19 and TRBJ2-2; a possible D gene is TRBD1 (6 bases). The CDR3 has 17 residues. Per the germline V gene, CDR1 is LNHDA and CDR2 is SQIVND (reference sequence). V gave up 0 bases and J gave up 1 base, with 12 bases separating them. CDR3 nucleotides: TGTGCCAGTAGTATAGATTTGGGGGCGCGGAACACCGGGGAGCTGTTTTTT. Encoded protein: CASSIDLGARNTGELFF.

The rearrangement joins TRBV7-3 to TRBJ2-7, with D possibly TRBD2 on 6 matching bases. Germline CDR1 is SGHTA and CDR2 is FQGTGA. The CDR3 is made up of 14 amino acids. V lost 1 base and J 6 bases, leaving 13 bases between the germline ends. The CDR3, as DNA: TGTGCCAGCAGCTTAATGGGACTCTCGAGCGAGCAGTACTTC. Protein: CASSLMGLSSEQYF.

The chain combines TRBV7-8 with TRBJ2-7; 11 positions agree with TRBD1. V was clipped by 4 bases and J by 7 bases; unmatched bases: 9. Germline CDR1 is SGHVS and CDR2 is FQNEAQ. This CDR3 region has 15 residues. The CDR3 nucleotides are TGTGCCAGCAGCTACCGGACAGGGGGCTTGGGGGAGCAGTACTTC. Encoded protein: CASSYRTGGLGEQYF. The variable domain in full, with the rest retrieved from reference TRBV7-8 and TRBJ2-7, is GAGVSQSPRYKVAKRGQDVALRCDPISGHVSLFWYQQALGQGPEFLTYFQNEAQLDKSGLPSDRFFAERPEGSVSTLKIQRTQQEDSAVYLCASSYRTGGLGEQYFGPGTRLTVT.

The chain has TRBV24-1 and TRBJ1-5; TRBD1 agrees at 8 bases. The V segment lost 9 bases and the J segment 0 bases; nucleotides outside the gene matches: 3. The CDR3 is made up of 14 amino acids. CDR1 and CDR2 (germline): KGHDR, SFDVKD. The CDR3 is CATWTGNSNQPQHF. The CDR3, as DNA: TGTGCCACCTGGACAGGGAATAGCAATCAGCCCCAGCATTTT.

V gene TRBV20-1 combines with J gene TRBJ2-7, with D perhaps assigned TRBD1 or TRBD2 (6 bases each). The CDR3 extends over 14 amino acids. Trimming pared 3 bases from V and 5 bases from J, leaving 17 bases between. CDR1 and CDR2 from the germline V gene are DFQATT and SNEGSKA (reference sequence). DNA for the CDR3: TGCAGTGCTAGTGGGGGGCCTCAAAGGGACGAGCAGTACTTC. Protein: CSASGGPQRDEQYF.

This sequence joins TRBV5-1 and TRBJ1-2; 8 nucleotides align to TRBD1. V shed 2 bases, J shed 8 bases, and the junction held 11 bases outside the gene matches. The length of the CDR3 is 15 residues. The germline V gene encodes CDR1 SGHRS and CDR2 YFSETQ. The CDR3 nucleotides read TGCGCCAGCAGCTTTTCAGGGGGCGTGTCGGGCGGCTACACCTTC. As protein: CASSFSGGVSGGYTF. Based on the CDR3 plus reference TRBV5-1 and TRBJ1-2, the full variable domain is KAGVTQTPRYLIKTRGQQVTLSCSPISGHRSVSWYQQTPGQGLQFLFEYFSETQRNKGNFPGRFSGRQFSNSRSEMNVSTLELGDSALYLCASSFSGGVSGGYTFGSGTRLTVV.

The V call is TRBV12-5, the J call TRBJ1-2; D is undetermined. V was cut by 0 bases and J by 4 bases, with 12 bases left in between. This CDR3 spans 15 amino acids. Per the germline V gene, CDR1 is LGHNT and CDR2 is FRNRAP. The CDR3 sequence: CASGLVLWQSYGYTF. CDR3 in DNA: TGTGCTAGTGGTTTGGTACTATGGCAGTCCTATGGCTACACCTTC.